This paragraph reports one T cell receptor (beta chain). Its antigen remains unidentified. The data were obtained in a study of T cell responses to AZD1222 COVID-19 vaccine. Notes on the study in general: Close to half of spike-specific TCRs reportedly recognize unmutated variant regions. Spike as a whole was targeted by vaccine-associated CD4 TCRs, dominant at 160-218 and 743-854.

Only in-frame clones appear in the TCRdb table, and some are missing; sequencing was by immunoSEQ multiplex PCR. The sample holds 100,000 or so clones, more than 75% seen once. V was cut by 4 bases and J by 9 bases, with 10 bases left in between. Germline lookup yields CDR1 LGHNA and CDR2 YNFKEQ. CDR3 length: 12 residues. The V gene is TRBV4-2, the J gene TRBJ1-5; D uncertain. The receptor was derived from an adult in good health. The starting material was peripheral blood, obtained on day 0 of AZD1222 vaccination. The CDR3 region has the DNA TGTGCCAGCAGCCCATTTATGGGGCCCCAGCATTTT. This translates into CASSPFMGPQHF.